One and the same sample provided the 29 T cell receptor beta chains below, sequenced in a study of T-cell memory formation after mild COVID-19. Each CDR3 protein is one row after TCRdb ran MiXCR on the 5' RACE reads. The sample consists of 110,000 to 150,000 distinct CDR3 sequences, roughly 13% of them appearing once. The source material was PBMCs or a T cell subset sorted from them (not recorded which). These receptors originate from an adult woman who had mild COVID-19 (a few samples of this study predate the infection). Cell type and time point are not known.

There are a few counts of this clonotype. The genes are TRBV5-1 and TRBJ2-5, with 9 bases that match TRBD1. The junction had 7 bases not matched to a gene; V was cut back by 2 bases and J by 2 bases. CDR1 is SGHRS, CDR2 YFSETQ, per germline. The CDR3 consists of 16 residues. CDR3 in amino acids: CASSFRPGQGQETQYF. As DNA, the CDR3 is TGCGCCAGCAGCTTCCGACCGGGACAGGGACAAGAGACCCAGTACTTC.

This clonotype was picked up a small number of times. The chain is built from TRBV2 and TRBJ2-3; TRBD1 might be the D (5 bases). Germline-derived CDR1 and CDR2 are SNHLY and FYNNEI. V was clipped by 2 bases and J by 0 bases, with 9 bases between them. The length of the CDR3 is 15 residues. CDR3 protein: CASSETGFSTDTQYF. The CDR3 DNA sequence: TGTGCCAGCAGTGAAACAGGTTTTAGCACAGATACGCAGTATTTT.

Only a few counts were recorded for this clonotype. The chain links TRBV6-5 to TRBJ2-3; D remains ambiguous. The CDR3 loop spans 11 amino acids. V lost 5 bases and J lost 6, with 6 bases in between. Per the germline V gene, CDR1 is MNHEY and CDR2 is SVGAGI. The CDR3 DNA reads as TGTGCCAGCAGTGACTGGGATACGCAGTATTTT. Translated: CASSDWDTQYF.

The chain uses TRBV7-9 and TRBJ1-4; unclear D gene. Germline CDR1 SEHNR, CDR2 FQNEAQ (reference sequence). This CDR3 comprises 14 residues. With 4 bases removed from V and 8 bases from J, the gap between germline ends came to 14 bases. The CDR3 DNA sequence: TGTGCCAGCAGCTCTCTGCGGAATGGGGAAAAACTGTTTTTT. Its translation: CASSSLRNGEKLFF. Filled out from reference TRBV7-9 and TRBJ1-4, the complete variable domain reads DTGVSQNPRHKITKRGQNVTFRCDPISEHNRLYWYRQTLGQGPEFLTYFQNEAQLEKSRLLSDRFSAERPKGSFSTLEIQRTEQGDSAMYLCASSSLRNGEKLFFGSGTQLSVL.

This clonotype has only a few counts. The chain couples TRBV12-3 or TRBV12-4 to TRBJ2-7, with 7 positions matching TRBD2. V dropped 3 bases and J dropped 6; count of bases not matched to a gene: 2. This CDR3 comprises 12 residues. The CDR3 sequence is CASSFAGVEQYF. CDR3 coding DNA: TGTGCCAGCAGTTTCGCGGGAGTCGAGCAGTACTTC.

The chain combines TRBV27 with TRBJ1-1; D remains unclear. The V end was cut by 5 bases, the J end by 0 bases, with 13 bases between. The germline V gene encodes CDR1 MNHEY and CDR2 SMNVEV (reference sequence). This CDR3 is 15 amino acids long. CDR3 amino acids: CASSTRWDMNTEAFF. The CDR3 DNA is TGTGCCAGCAGTACCCGGTGGGATATGAACACTGAAGCTTTCTTT.

This clonotype was seen more than once but under ten times. This rearrangement joins TRBV11-2 to TRBJ1-1, with D unclear. Germline loops: CDR1 SGHAT, CDR2 FQNNGV. V shed 5 bases and J shed 1 base, with 8 bases lying between them. This CDR3 is 13 amino acids long. The CDR3, as DNA: TGTGCCAGCAGCACCCTCAAGAACACTGAAGCTTTCTTT. Protein sequence: CASSTLKNTEAFF.

This rearrangement joins TRBV5-1 to TRBJ1-1; 10 nucleotides agree with TRBD1. CDR3 length: 15 residues. Germline CDR1 SGHRS, CDR2 YFSETQ. Germline trimming cut 4 bases from V and 3 bases from J; bases unmatched to any gene: 6. The CDR3 loop reads CASSATGTGDTEAFF. The CDR3 DNA sequence: TGCGCCAGCAGCGCGACCGGGACAGGGGACACTGAAGCTTTCTTT.

This clonotype was seen more than once but under ten times. The chain couples TRBV7-8 to TRBJ1-2, with D unclear. CDR3 size: 14 residues. From germline, CDR1 is SGHVS and CDR2 FQNEAQ. The V and J ends lost 7 bases and 4 bases respectively, with 16 bases between them. The CDR3 DNA sequence: TGTGCCAGCACCGCTACGGGTTCCCTCTATGGCTACACCTTC. It yields the protein CASTATGSLYGYTF.

This clonotype occurred many times. J is TRBJ2-3 and V is TRBV4-3; TRBD2 agrees at 10 bases. Germline V gene lookup returns CDR1 LGHNA and CDR2 YSLEER. The CDR3 totals 16 residues. The V and J ends lost 0 bases and 4 bases, in that order; junction bases with no gene match: 4. The CDR3 region has the DNA TGCGCCAGCAGCCAAGAGTCTAGCGGGAGCTCAGATACGCAGTATTTT. Its translation is CASSQESSGSSDTQYF.

The chain joins TRBV11-2 to TRBJ2-5; 8 bases line up with TRBD2. Germline CDR1 reads SGHAT; CDR2 reads FQNNGV. The CDR3 is 16 amino acids. V lost 1 base to trimming and J lost 5 bases; unmatched junction nucleotides: 9. For the CDR3, the DNA is TGTGCCAGCAGCTTAGGAGCGGGAGATATAGATGAGACCCAGTACTTC. It translates to CASSLGAGDIDETQYF.

This clonotype appeared a few times. The genes are TRBV11-2 and TRBJ2-1, with D hard to call. Trimming shortened V by 0 bases and J by 1 base, and 7 bases separated the two germline ends. The CDR3 loop spans 15 amino acids. The germline gives CDR1 SGHAT, CDR2 FQNNGV. CDR3 loop: CASSLEFRSYNEQFF. Here the CDR3 DNA reads TGTGCCAGCAGCTTAGAGTTTCGTTCCTACAATGAGCAGTTCTTC.

The chain has TRBV7-9 and TRBJ2-1; possible D gene TRBD1, 5 bases. V was cut by 8 bases and J by 5 bases, with 19 bases left in between. The CDR3 is made up of 15 amino acids. Per germline, CDR1 SEHNR and CDR2 FQNEAQ (reference sequence). CDR3 in amino acids: CASGSGLPMDNEQFF. As DNA, the CDR3 is TGTGCCAGCGGGTCAGGGTTACCCATGGACAATGAGCAGTTCTTC. Full variable domain (outside the CDR3, taken from reference TRBV7-9 and TRBJ2-1): DTGVSQNPRHKITKRGQNVTFRCDPISEHNRLYWYRQTLGQGPEFLTYFQNEAQLEKSRLLSDRFSAERPKGSFSTLEIQRTEQGDSAMYLCASGSGLPMDNEQFFGPGTRLTVL.

This rearrangement joins TRBV7-9 to TRBJ2-7; possibly TRBD1 for D (6 bases). CDR3 length: 13 residues. V gave up 1 base and J gave up 6 bases, with 10 bases separating them. Germline V gives CDR1 SEHNR, CDR2 FQNEAQ (reference sequence). The CDR3 sequence: CASSLGTDPEQYF. In nucleotides, the CDR3 is TGTGCCAGCAGCTTAGGGACAGACCCCGAGCAGTACTTC.

This clonotype was seen a handful of times. The CDR3 region has the DNA TGTGCCACCCCCCTCCGTGAGTTACTTAGGGAAAACACTGAAGCTTTCTTT. It codes for CATPLRELLRENTEAFF. V is TRBV6-2 or TRBV6-3 and J is TRBJ1-1; no firm D call. Germline V lookup: CDR1 MNHEY, CDR2 SVGEGT. This CDR3 contains 17 residues. The V end was cut by 10 bases, the J end by 2 bases, with 26 bases between.

The sample holds a few counts of this clonotype. V usage is TRBV5-1 and J usage is TRBJ2-2, with TRBD1 as a possible D gene (6 bases). V lost 2 bases and J lost 7, with 15 bases in between. The CDR3 spans 15 residues. Germline loops: CDR1 SGHRS, CDR2 YFSETQ. The CDR3 reads CASSFGQLAGGELFF. CDR3 bases: TGCGCCAGCAGCTTCGGACAGCTTGCAGGCGGGGAGCTGTTTTTT.

This chain joins TRBV7-2 and TRBJ2-7; D may be TRBD1 or TRBD2 (5 bases each). Germline CDR1 is SGHTA and CDR2 is FQGNSA. Trimming shortened V by 1 base and J by 3 bases, and 16 bases separated the two germline ends. This CDR3 spans 16 amino acids. CDR3 nucleotides: TGTGCCAGCAGCTTAGGTACGGGGACCCTTATCTACGAGCAGTACTTC. Its translation: CASSLGTGTLIYEQYF.

This clonotype has ten or more counts. The J gene is TRBJ2-1, the V gene TRBV12-3 or TRBV12-4; D call uncertain. Trimming pared 0 bases from V and 6 bases from J, leaving 9 bases between. This CDR3 spans 14 amino acids. The CDR3 here is CASSLAEWGNEQFF. CDR3 bases: TGTGCCAGCAGTTTAGCCGAATGGGGCAATGAGCAGTTCTTC.

The gene calls are TRBV3-1 and TRBJ1-5; D is unresolved. Trimming left V 0 bases short and J 2 bases short, with 11 bases between. The CDR3 spans 16 residues. In germline, CDR1 is LGHDT, CDR2 YNNKEL (reference sequence). The CDR3 spells CASSQESAGGNQPQHF. The DNA for the CDR3 is TGTGCCAGCAGCCAAGAGTCGGCCGGGGGCAATCAGCCCCAGCATTTT.

In its sample, this clonotype was seen a few times. The chain couples TRBV19 to TRBJ2-7, with 7 nucleotides matching TRBD1. CDR1 is LNHDA and CDR2 is SQIVND in the germline V gene (reference sequence). Trimming at V came to 3 bases and at J to 3 bases, leaving 5 bases not matched to a gene. This CDR3 comprises 14 residues. The CDR3 loop reads CASSIPGQSYEQYF. As DNA, the CDR3 is TGTGCCAGTAGTATCCCGGGACAGAGCTACGAGCAGTACTTC.

This clonotype was detected ten times or more. The rearrangement uses TRBV12-3 or TRBV12-4 and TRBJ2-1, with D perhaps matching TRBD2 (5 bases). This CDR3 has 15 amino acids. Deletions cut 3 bases from V and 4 bases from J, with 13 bases between. The CDR3 loop is CASSLRGPDYNEQFF. In nucleotides, the CDR3 is TGTGCCAGCAGTTTGAGAGGGCCGGATTACAATGAGCAGTTCTTC.

In this sample, this clonotype turned up many times. V gene TRBV20-1 combines with J gene TRBJ2-7; 10 bases fit TRBD2. The length of the CDR3 is 15 residues. The germline V gene has CDR1 DFQATT and CDR2 SNEGSKA (reference sequence). After removal of 3 bases from V and 3 bases from J, the junction contained 8 bases not matched to a gene. CDR3 sequence (DNA): TGCAGTGCTAGCGCCGTACTAGCGGGAAGCTACGAGCAGTACTTC. Translated: CSASAVLAGSYEQYF.

The V call is TRBV27, the J call TRBJ2-5; weak D call: TRBD2 (6 bases). In germline, CDR1 is MNHEY, CDR2 SMNVEV (reference sequence). Between the trimmed V and J ends, which lost 5 bases and 3 bases, there was a span of 13 bases. The CDR3 has 14 amino acids. CDR3 DNA sequence: TGTGCCAGCAGTGCGGGGACGGCAAAAGAGACCCAGTACTTC. Protein: CASSAGTAKETQYF.

This chain connects TRBV4-2 to TRBJ2-7; 8 positions agree with TRBD1. Germline loops: CDR1 LGHNA, CDR2 YNFKEQ. The CDR3 spans 17 residues. V shed 4 bases and J 4 bases; nucleotides not matched to a gene: 15. The CDR3 region has the DNA TGTGCCAGCAGCCCCGTCATGATAGAGACAGGGGAGTACGAGCAGTACTTC. As protein: CASSPVMIETGEYEQYF.

J is TRBJ2-3 and V is TRBV29-1, with TRBD1 matching over 7 bases. CDR1 and CDR2 (germline): SQVTM, ANQGSEA. CDR3 length: 13 residues. J lost 0 bases, V lost 7 bases, and 4 bases had no gene match. CDR3 sequence (DNA): TGCAGCGCCCACAGGGGCAGCACAGATACGCAGTATTTT. Its translation is CSAHRGSTDTQYF.

This chain uses TRBV12-3 or TRBV12-4 with TRBJ1-4; TRBD1 matches 8 bases. V was clipped by 3 bases and J by 8 bases; unmatched bases: 5. The CDR3 runs 14 residues. CDR3 amino acids: CASSFRGLGEKLFF. DNA of the CDR3: TGTGCCAGCAGTTTCAGGGGGCTAGGCGAAAAACTGTTTTTT.

CDR3 region: CASSSPGQGAYEQYF. The CDR3 region has the DNA TGTGCCAGCAGCTCGCCGGGACAGGGGGCTTACGAGCAGTACTTC. The chain uses TRBV7-6 and TRBJ2-7, with 12 nucleotides matching TRBD1. V was pared by 4 bases and J by 4 bases, with 5 bases of the junction left unmatched. CDR1 and CDR2 (germline): SGHVS, FNYEAQ. CDR3 length: 15 residues.

Only a few counts were recorded for this clonotype. This chain connects TRBV19 to TRBJ2-7, with 7 bases fitting TRBD1. Germline loops: CDR1 LNHDA, CDR2 SQIVND (reference sequence). The CDR3 runs to 14 residues. Trimming removed 5 bases from V and 3 bases from J; junction bases left unmatched: 7. In nucleotides, the CDR3 is TGTGCCAGTAGTCAGGCCGGGACAGTCTACGAGCAGTACTTC. Protein product: CASSQAGTVYEQYF.

This clonotype was observed at least ten times. This chain joins TRBV20-1 and TRBJ2-7; 8 positions match TRBD2. Germline lookup yields CDR1 DFQATT and CDR2 SNEGSKA (reference sequence). The CDR3 loop spans 13 amino acids. The junction had 1 base not matched to a gene; V was cut back by 0 bases and J by 3 bases. The CDR3 loop is CSARDGRVYEQYF. In nucleotides, the CDR3 is TGCAGTGCTAGAGACGGGAGGGTCTACGAGCAGTACTTC.